These 29 T cell receptor beta chains came from one sample sequenced in a study of naive and memory T cell subsets. Two oligonucleotides, mixed equimolar, formed the beta constant-region primer covering TRBC1 and TRBC2. The ligated cDNA underwent four PCR rounds using SP2 and nested alpha and beta constant-region primers. TCRdb processed the UMI-ligation and nested PCR reads anew with MiXCR; each CDR3 protein has one entry. Here the sample spans around 30,000 distinct CDR3 sequences, approximately 18% being singletons. Sequencing was done on a sample of effector memory CD4+ T cells from blood. Indicated subset: effector memory, CD45RA- CD27-. The receptors originated from a human donor in good health.

The rearrangement joins TRBV7-9 to TRBJ1-6, with D possibly being TRBD1 (5 bases). Germline CDR1 is SEHNR and CDR2 is FQNEAQ (reference sequence). Trimming took 5 bases from V and 10 from J, leaving 15 bases between them. There are 14 residues in the CDR3. The CDR3 coding sequence is TGTGCCAGCAGCCCACGGGACGGGAGGTCACCCCTCCACTTT. It codes for CASSPRDGRSPLHF.

The chain couples TRBV20-1 to TRBJ1-6; TRBD1 matches 8 bases. This CDR3 is 14 amino acids long. CDR1 is DFQATT, CDR2 SNEGSKA, per germline (reference sequence). V lost 6 bases to trimming and J lost 7 bases; unmatched junction nucleotides: 8. CDR3 nucleotides: TGCAGTGCCTTGACGGACAGGGCGAATTCACCCCTCCACTTT. It encodes CSALTDRANSPLHF.

This clonotype was seen more than once but under ten times. The chain is built from TRBV3-1 and TRBJ2-5; TRBD1 matches at 11 bases. CDR1 is LGHDT, CDR2 YNNKEL, per germline (reference sequence). The CDR3 has 16 amino acids. Trimming cost V 2 bases and J 4 bases; bases outside gene matches: 6. CDR3: CASSQKAGTGGETQYF. CDR3 sequence (DNA): TGTGCCAGCAGCCAAAAGGCCGGGACAGGGGGAGAGACCCAGTACTTC.

This chain joins TRBV9 and TRBJ2-1, with 12 bases lining up with TRBD2. Losses at the gene ends were 0 bases for V and 4 bases for J; bases not matched to a gene: 5. The CDR3 has 17 residues. Per the germline V gene, CDR1 is SGDLS and CDR2 is YYNGEE. CDR3 bases: TGTGCCAGCAGCGTAGTGGCTAGCGGGAGGGGGTACAATGAGCAGTTCTTC. Translating it yields CASSVVASGRGYNEQFF.

This chain uses TRBV5-6 with TRBJ2-1, with D perhaps TRBD2 (5 bases). The V end lost 0 bases, the J end lost 10 bases, and 17 bases lay between the germline ends. The CDR3 runs 15 residues. Germline V gene lookup returns CDR1 SGHDT and CDR2 YYEEEE. The CDR3 reads CASSLAPGWGEEQFF. The CDR3 bases are TGTGCCAGCAGCTTGGCCCCGGGATGGGGTGAGGAGCAGTTCTTC.

This clonotype occurred a few times. The DNA of the CDR3 is TGTGCCAGCAGTCTCCCAGGGGGCATCACTGAAGCTTTCTTT. This sequence encodes CASSLPGGITEAFF. This chain links TRBV6-1 with TRBJ1-1; TRBD1 matches at 8 bases. Germline lookup yields CDR1 MNHNS and CDR2 SASEGT. J gave up 4 bases and V 5 bases, and 6 bases lay outside the gene matches. The CDR3 length is 14 residues.

This clonotype was counted many times. This chain joins TRBV6-1 and TRBJ2-1, with 8 bases matching TRBD1. Unmatched junction bases numbered 8, after V lost 7 bases and J lost 3 bases. Germline CDR1 is MNHNS and CDR2 is SASEGT. The CDR3 covers 15 residues. CDR3 nucleotides: TGTGCCAGCAACAGAGACAGGGGTCTCTACAATGAGCAGTTCTTC. It codes for CASNRDRGLYNEQFF.

This clonotype has a count of ten or more. This chain connects TRBV2 to TRBJ2-1; maybe TRBD2 (6 bases). The CDR3 sequence is 16 residues long. Germline CDR1 SNHLY, CDR2 FYNNEI. V was cut by 4 bases and J by 4 bases, with 17 bases left in between. This chain's CDR3 is CASSAGDTKKYNEQFF. The CDR3 coding sequence is TGTGCCAGCAGTGCGGGAGACACTAAAAAGTACAATGAGCAGTTCTTC.

This clonotype was seen many times. The chain carries TRBV28 and TRBJ2-5; the D gene is possibly TRBD2 (6 bases). The V gene's germline CDR1 is MDHEN and CDR2 SYDVKM. There are 11 residues in the CDR3. The V and J ends lost 8 bases and 3 bases respectively, with 7 bases between them. For the CDR3, the DNA is TGTGCCAGCGGGAGGAAAGAGACCCAGTACTTC. Translation gives CASGRKETQYF.

This clonotype appeared many times. The rearrangement uses TRBV29-1 and TRBJ2-1; TRBD2 might be the D (6 bases). V lost 5 bases and J lost 4, with 15 bases in between. This CDR3 spans 14 amino acids. Germline V gene lookup returns CDR1 SQVTM and CDR2 ANQGSEA. The CDR3 here is CSVYGAGKYNEQFF. CDR3 in DNA: TGCAGCGTTTACGGAGCGGGTAAATACAATGAGCAGTTCTTC.

In this sample, this clonotype turned up many times. This chain uses TRBV4-1 with TRBJ1-1; D is undetermined. The CDR3 is made up of 12 amino acids. Germline CDR1 and CDR2: MGHRA and YSYEKL. With 4 bases removed from V and 10 bases from J, the gap between germline ends came to 13 bases. Here the CDR3 DNA reads TGCGCCAGCAGCCGCGACCTGAGTGCAGCTTTCTTT. Its translation: CASSRDLSAAFF.

Sample share makes this clonotype medium-sized. The chain links TRBV7-2 to TRBJ1-6; 7 bases are shared with TRBD1. The CDR3 covers 15 residues. The V segment lost 5 bases and the J segment 4 bases; nucleotides outside the gene matches: 5. Germline V lookup: CDR1 SGHTA, CDR2 FQGNSA. In DNA form, the CDR3 reads TGTGCCAGCAGCCCTAAGACAGGGTATAATTCACCCCTCCACTTT. It is translated as CASSPKTGYNSPLHF.

This clonotype has only a few counts. The rearrangement links TRBV7-9 to TRBJ1-3; D gene ambiguous. In germline, CDR1 is SEHNR, CDR2 FQNEAQ (reference sequence). The CDR3 covers 15 residues. The V end lost 4 bases, the J end lost 0 bases, and 10 bases lay between the germline ends. CDR3 sequence (DNA): TGTGCCAGCAGCTCTCCTCTACTCTCTGGAAACACCATATATTTT. It encodes CASSSPLLSGNTIYF.

The V and J genes are TRBV7-2 and TRBJ1-5; tentative D call: TRBD1 (5 bases). Germline V gene lookup returns CDR1 SGHTA and CDR2 FQGNSA. V was pared by 1 base and J by 4 bases, with 17 bases between. The CDR3 is 17 residues long. In DNA, the CDR3 is TGTGCCAGCAGCTTAGAACCCCAGGGAATTCTTAATCAGCCCCAGCATTTT. It codes for CASSLEPQGILNQPQHF.

This clonotype has only a few counts. J is TRBJ2-1 and V is TRBV7-9; 10 bases fit TRBD2. V shed 1 base and J 16 bases; nucleotides not matched to a gene: 10. The CDR3 totals 14 residues. Per the germline V gene, CDR1 is SEHNR and CDR2 is FQNEAQ (reference sequence). CDR3 nucleotide sequence: TGTGCCAGCAGCTTAGGCGGGTCTAGCGGGAGCCCCTTCTTC. Encoded protein: CASSLGGSSGSPFF.

This clonotype was detected many times. The chain recombines TRBV11-2 with TRBJ1-1; D is unresolved. V lost 3 bases to trimming and J lost 1 base, with 6 bases between them. The CDR3 length is 13 residues. Germline CDR1 SGHAT, CDR2 FQNNGV. The CDR3 sequence is CASSFQANTEAFF. DNA for the CDR3: TGTGCCAGCAGCTTTCAGGCGAACACTGAAGCTTTCTTT.

The chain combines TRBV7-6 with TRBJ1-5; D is unresolved. CDR1 and CDR2 (germline): SGHVS, FNYEAQ. The length of the CDR3 is 15 residues. V shed 2 bases and J shed 9 bases, with 17 bases lying between them. Here the CDR3 reads CASSLRDGWERPQHF. Written as DNA, the CDR3 is TGTGCCAGCAGCTTAAGAGATGGGTGGGAAAGGCCCCAGCATTTT. Supplemented by reference TRBV7-6 and TRBJ1-5, the full variable domain reads GAGVSQSPRYKVTKRGQDVALRCDPISGHVSLYWYRQALGQGPEFLTYFNYEAQQDKSGLPNDRFSAERPEGSISTLTIQRTEQRDSAMYRCASSLRDGWERPQHFGDGTRLSIL.

This clonotype has more than one count but fewer than ten. This chain connects TRBV29-1 to TRBJ2-1; D is unresolved. Trimming took 3 bases from V and 9 from J, leaving 15 bases between them. The CDR3 extends over 13 amino acids. Germline CDR1 reads SQVTM; CDR2 reads ANQGSEA. CDR3 in DNA: TGCAGCGTTGATGGGTACCGGATCGGTGAGCAGTTCTTC. Amino acids: CSVDGYRIGEQFF.

This clonotype showed up just a few times. This rearrangement joins TRBV2 to TRBJ1-6; TRBD1 agrees at 8 bases. This CDR3 comprises 18 residues. Germline V lookup: CDR1 SNHLY, CDR2 FYNNEI. J gave up 7 bases and V 6 bases, and 17 bases lay outside the gene matches. In nucleotides, the CDR3 is TGTGCCAGCAGCGATCTAGGACAGGGCCGTACTTCGAATTCACCCCTCCACTTT. Translated, it gives CASSDLGQGRTSNSPLHF.

The chain carries TRBV7-6 and TRBJ1-4; D not resolved. V dropped 3 bases and J dropped 0 bases, with 11 bases sitting between them. Germline V gene data show CDR1 as SGHVS and CDR2 as FNYEAQ. This CDR3 is built from 16 residues. The CDR3 DNA is TGTGCCAGCAGCTTGGAAAAGGGATCAACTAATGAAAAACTGTTTTTT. As protein: CASSLEKGSTNEKLFF.

This chain joins TRBV29-1 and TRBJ1-5; D perhaps matches TRBD1 (5 bases). Trimming left V 7 bases short and J 4 bases short, with 11 bases between. The CDR3 is 12 residues long. Germline assignment: CDR1 SQVTM and CDR2 ANQGSEA. CDR3 nucleotide sequence: TGCAGCGCCGGGACGGAGAATCAGCCCCAGCATTTT. Encoded protein: CSAGTENQPQHF.

This clonotype is categorized as medium-sized. The chain carries TRBV7-6 and TRBJ2-1, with TRBD2 matching 10 bases. Germline CDR1 SGHVS, CDR2 FNYEAQ. The CDR3 covers 15 residues. Trimming cost V 1 base and J 9 bases; bases outside gene matches: 6. CDR3 region: CASSLVASGSGEQFF. The CDR3 coding sequence is TGTGCCAGCAGCTTAGTCGCTAGCGGGAGCGGTGAGCAGTTCTTC. The full variable domain, rest sourced from reference TRBV7-6 and TRBJ2-1, is GAGVSQSPRYKVTKRGQDVALRCDPISGHVSLYWYRQALGQGPEFLTYFNYEAQQDKSGLPNDRFSAERPEGSISTLTIQRTEQRDSAMYRCASSLVASGSGEQFFGPGTRLTVL.

This clonotype is medium-sized. The chain links TRBV7-2 to TRBJ1-5; no clear D. The CDR3 extends over 15 amino acids. V lost 1 base to trimming and J lost 1 base, with 8 bases between them. CDR1 SGHTA and CDR2 FQGNSA come from the germline V gene. Here the CDR3 reads CASSLVTKSNQPQHF. The DNA of the CDR3 is TGTGCCAGCAGCTTAGTGACTAAGAGCAATCAGCCCCAGCATTTT. Using reference TRBV7-2 and TRBJ1-5 for the parts outside the CDR3, the full variable domain is GAGVSQSPSNKVTEKGKDVELRCDPISGHTALYWYRQSLGQGLEFLIYFQGNSAPDKSGLPSDRFSAERTGGSVSTLTIQRTQQEDSAVYLCASSLVTKSNQPQHFGDGTRLSIL.

This chain links TRBV6-2 or TRBV6-3 with TRBJ1-2, with 8 bases identical to TRBD1. The CDR3 is 18 amino acids. Germline V gene data show CDR1 as MNHEY and CDR2 as SVGEGT. Trimming at V came to 6 bases and at J to 3 bases, leaving 18 bases not matched to a gene. As DNA, the CDR3 is TGTGCCAGCAGGTCCATTACTCGTGCAGGGGGCCTGGACTATGGCTACACCTTC. The encoded protein is CASRSITRAGGLDYGYTF.

In its sample, this clonotype was seen a few times. The rearrangement joins TRBV28 to TRBJ2-7; possible D gene TRBD2, 6 bases. Trimming took 6 bases from V and 3 from J, leaving 15 bases between them. The CDR3 has 14 residues. Germline V gene data show CDR1 as MDHEN and CDR2 as SYDVKM. The CDR3: CASRGRDFFYEQYF. CDR3 sequence (DNA): TGTGCCAGCAGAGGACGGGACTTCTTCTACGAGCAGTACTTC.

This sequence joins TRBV6-2 or TRBV6-3 and TRBJ2-3; possible D gene TRBD2, 5 bases. Between the trimmed V and J ends, which lost 4 bases and 8 bases, there was a span of 13 bases. CDR1 and CDR2 from the germline V gene are MNHEY and SVGEGT. The CDR3 loop spans 13 amino acids. CDR3 DNA: TGTGCCAGCAGTTCTTCTGCCGGAGGTACGCAGTATTTT. This encodes CASSSSAGGTQYF.

The rearrangement joins TRBV27 to TRBJ2-5; possible D gene TRBD2, 5 bases. Germline assignment: CDR1 MNHEY and CDR2 SMNVEV (reference sequence). V was clipped by 5 bases and J by 5 bases, with 15 bases between them. CDR3 length equals 14 residues. In nucleotides, the CDR3 is TGTGCCAGCAGTCCAACCGGAGGCTGGGAGACCCAGTACTTC. It specifies CASSPTGGWETQYF.

This clonotype was recorded a few times. V gene TRBV7-9 combines with J gene TRBJ1-4; the D gene is possibly TRBD1 (6 bases). The germline gives CDR1 SEHNR, CDR2 FQNEAQ (reference sequence). There are 16 residues in the CDR3. With 5 bases removed from V and 1 base from J, the gap between germline ends came to 14 bases. CDR3 coding DNA: TGTGCCAGCAGCCCTTGGGGGGCGCAAACTAATGAAAAACTGTTTTTT. Amino acids: CASSPWGAQTNEKLFF.

Comments on this clonotype: An end of the junction does not agree with germline; a read error may underlie this. CDR3 DNA sequence: TGTACCAGCAGTCCTGAGGGGGGTGGGGCCAACGTCCTGACTTTC. As protein: CTSSPEGGGANVLTF. The V gene is TRBV28, the J gene TRBJ2-6; D tentatively reads TRBD1 or TRBD2 (6 bases each). CDR1 MDHEN and CDR2 SYDVKM come from the germline V gene. The CDR3 spans 15 residues.